A selection of T cell receptor beta chains follows, all from one sample in a study of control samples from healthy donors and cancer patients. Profiled with immunoSEQ multiplex PCR; TCRdb holds only in-frame clones, not every one. The data hold about 100,000 clones, with roughly 89% observed a single time. Sequenced sample: blood. Receptors originate from a human donor in good health. The donor label of this sample is uncertain. CDR3s leave out the opening cysteine and the closing phenylalanine or tryptophan.

V: TRBV11-3; CDR3: ASSLSGYETQY
V: TRBV19; CDR3: ASSRRVGAENSPLH
V: TRBV6-5; CDR3: ASNLGQETQY
V: TRBV19; CDR3: ASSIGTGGNQPQH
V: TRBV6-1; CDR3: ASREGTGGRNQPQH
V: TRBV15; CDR3: ATSREPATNEKLF
V: TRBV19; CDR3: ASSRGQATSGANVLT
V: TRBV2; CDR3: ASGTGGAGTGELF
V: TRBV11-2; CDR3: ASRGRGTGNTIY
V: TRBV6-6; CDR3: ASTREPLGRQVKETQY
V: TRBV19; CDR3: ASSDFLTGGYRTGELF
V: TRBV6-5; CDR3: ASGEGETQY
V: TRBV5-1; CDR3: ASSLGSGTGGGETQY
V: TRBV4-3; CDR3: ASSQEIGGAKLF
V: TRBV11-2; CDR3: ASSLSSGVRNTIY
V: TRBV14; CDR3: ASSLRPNEQF
V: TRBV6-6; CDR3: ASSGQGSNQPQH
V: TRBV7-3; CDR3: ASSRAGDGEQF
V: TRBV30; CDR3: AWRRGYNEQF
V: TRBV21-1; CDR3: ATGTPLSYEQY
V: TRBV19; CDR3: ASSNDRTPPQH
V: TRBV6-9; CDR3: ASSFTLRDEKLF
V: TRBV10-3; CDR3: ATAQESNQPQH
V: TRBV12-3/TRBV12-4; CDR3: ASSLVRGNEQY
V: TRBV27; CDR3: ASSLRGRGDSPLH
V: TRBV9; CDR3: ASSVAGTDHSPLH
V: TRBV4-2; CDR3: ASSSRDSSGNTIY
V: TRBV5-5; CDR3: ASNTEGLATDTQY
V: TRBV5-5; CDR3: ASSLGFGGPDYGYT
V: TRBV3-1/TRBV3-2; CDR3: ASSHFRSGSYNEQF
V: TRBV19; CDR3: ASSRSGTGFIRGHTEAF
V: TRBV6-5; CDR3: ASKAPNYGYT
V: TRBV6-2/TRBV6-3; CDR3: ASSYSESGELF
V: TRBV29-1; CDR3: SVVGGTGNTGELF
V: TRBV2; CDR3: ASSAQGSEKLF